The source of this T cell receptor beta chain is a study of T cells after yellow fever vaccination. Many counts were recorded for this clonotype. Its antigen is currently unknown. TCRdb used MiXCR to reprocess the 5' RACE reads, holding one entry per CDR3 protein. The sample lists a few hundred thousand distinct CDR3 sequences, 3% to 4.5% occurring once. The length of the CDR3 is 13 residues. The V and J ends lost 8 bases and 4 bases respectively, with 14 bases between them. Germline-derived CDR1 and CDR2 are MNHNY and SVGAGI (reference sequence). Study-level points and caveats: Reappearing after the booster were most of the clones from primary vaccination (roughly 95% CD4, 88% CD8).

The chain uses TRBV6-6 and TRBJ2-5, with a possible D match to TRBD2 (5 bases). The sequence was collected from a young man who received the YFV17D yellow fever vaccine. Specimen: PBMCs, collected on the day of the yellow fever booster vaccination. The CDR3 loop is CASSKGGGETQYF. CDR3 coding DNA: TGTGCCAGCTCCAAGGGTGGAGGAGAGACCCAGTACTTC.